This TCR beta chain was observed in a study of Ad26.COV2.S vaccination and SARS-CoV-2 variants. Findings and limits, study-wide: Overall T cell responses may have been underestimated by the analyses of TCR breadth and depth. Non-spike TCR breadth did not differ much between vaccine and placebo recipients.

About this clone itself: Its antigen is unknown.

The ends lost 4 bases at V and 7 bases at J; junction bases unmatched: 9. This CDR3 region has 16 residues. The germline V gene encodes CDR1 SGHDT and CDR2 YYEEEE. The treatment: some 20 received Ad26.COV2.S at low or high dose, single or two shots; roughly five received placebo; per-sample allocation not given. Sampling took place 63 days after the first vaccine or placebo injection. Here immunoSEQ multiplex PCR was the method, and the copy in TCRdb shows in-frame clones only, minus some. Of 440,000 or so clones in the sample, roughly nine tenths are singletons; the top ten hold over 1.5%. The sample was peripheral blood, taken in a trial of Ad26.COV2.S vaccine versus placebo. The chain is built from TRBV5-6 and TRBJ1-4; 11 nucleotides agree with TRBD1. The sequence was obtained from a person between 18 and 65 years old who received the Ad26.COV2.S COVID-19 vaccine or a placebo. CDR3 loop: CASSHLRTGGSEKLFF. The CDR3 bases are TGTGCCAGCAGCCACCTCCGGACAGGGGGCTCTGAAAAACTGTTTTTT.